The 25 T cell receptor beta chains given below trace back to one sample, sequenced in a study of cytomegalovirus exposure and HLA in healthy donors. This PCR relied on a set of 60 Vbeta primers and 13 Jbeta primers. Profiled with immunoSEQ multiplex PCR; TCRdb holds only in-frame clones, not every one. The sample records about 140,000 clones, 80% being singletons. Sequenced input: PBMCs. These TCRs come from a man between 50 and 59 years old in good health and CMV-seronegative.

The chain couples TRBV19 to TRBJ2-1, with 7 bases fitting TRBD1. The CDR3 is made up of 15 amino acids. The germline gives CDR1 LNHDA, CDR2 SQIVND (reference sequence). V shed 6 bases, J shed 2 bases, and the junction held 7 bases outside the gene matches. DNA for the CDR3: TGTGCCAGTAGGACACAGGGGCCGGCCTACAATGAGCAGTTCTTC. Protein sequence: CASRTQGPAYNEQFF.

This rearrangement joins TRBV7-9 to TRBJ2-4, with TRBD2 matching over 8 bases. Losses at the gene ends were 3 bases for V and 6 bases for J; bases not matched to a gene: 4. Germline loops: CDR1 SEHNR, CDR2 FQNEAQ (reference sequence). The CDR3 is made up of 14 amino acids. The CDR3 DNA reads TGTGCCAGCAGCTTGTTGAGCGGGGGAAACATTCAGTACTTC. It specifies CASSLLSGGNIQYF. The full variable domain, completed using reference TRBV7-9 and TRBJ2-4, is DTGVSQNPRHKITKRGQNVTFRCDPISEHNRLYWYRQTLGQGPEFLTYFQNEAQLEKSRLLSDRFSAERPKGSFSTLEIQRTEQGDSAMYLCASSLLSGGNIQYFGAGTRLSVL.

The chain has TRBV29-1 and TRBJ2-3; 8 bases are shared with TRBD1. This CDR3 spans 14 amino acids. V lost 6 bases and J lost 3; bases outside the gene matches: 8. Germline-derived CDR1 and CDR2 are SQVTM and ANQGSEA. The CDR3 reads CSVLTGARTDTQYF. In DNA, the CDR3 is TGCAGCGTCCTGACAGGGGCTAGGACAGATACGCAGTATTTT.

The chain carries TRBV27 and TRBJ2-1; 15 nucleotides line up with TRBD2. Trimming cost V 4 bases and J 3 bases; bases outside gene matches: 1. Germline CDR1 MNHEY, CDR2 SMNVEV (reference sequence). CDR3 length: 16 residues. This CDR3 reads CASSSGLAGGYNEQFF. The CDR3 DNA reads TGTGCCAGCAGTTCGGGACTAGCGGGAGGCTACAATGAGCAGTTCTTC.

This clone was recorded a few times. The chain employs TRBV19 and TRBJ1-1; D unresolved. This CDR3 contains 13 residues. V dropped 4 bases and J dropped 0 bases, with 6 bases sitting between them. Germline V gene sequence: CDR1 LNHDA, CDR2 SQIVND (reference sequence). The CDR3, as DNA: TGTGCCAGTAGTAACGCGGTGAACACTGAAGCTTTCTTT. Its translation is CASSNAVNTEAFF.

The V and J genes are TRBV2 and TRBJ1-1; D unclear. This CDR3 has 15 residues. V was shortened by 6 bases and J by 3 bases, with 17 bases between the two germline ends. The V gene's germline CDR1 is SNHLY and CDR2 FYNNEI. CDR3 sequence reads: CASSPPGQRDTEAFF. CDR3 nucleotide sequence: TGTGCCAGCAGCCCACCGGGTCAACGGGACACTGAAGCTTTCTTT.

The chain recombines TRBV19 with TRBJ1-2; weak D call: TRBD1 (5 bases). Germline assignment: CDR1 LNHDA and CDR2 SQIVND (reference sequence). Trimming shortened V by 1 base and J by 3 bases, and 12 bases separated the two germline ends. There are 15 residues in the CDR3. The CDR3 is CASSIGDSSHYGYTF. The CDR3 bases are TGTGCCAGTAGTATAGGGGACTCGAGCCACTATGGCTACACCTTC.

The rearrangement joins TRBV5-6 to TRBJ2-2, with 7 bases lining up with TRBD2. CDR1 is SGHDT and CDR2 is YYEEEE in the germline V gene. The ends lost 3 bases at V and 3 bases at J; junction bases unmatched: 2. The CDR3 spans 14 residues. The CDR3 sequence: CASSWGGYTGELFF. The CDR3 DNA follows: TGTGCCAGCAGCTGGGGAGGGTACACCGGGGAGCTGTTTTTT.

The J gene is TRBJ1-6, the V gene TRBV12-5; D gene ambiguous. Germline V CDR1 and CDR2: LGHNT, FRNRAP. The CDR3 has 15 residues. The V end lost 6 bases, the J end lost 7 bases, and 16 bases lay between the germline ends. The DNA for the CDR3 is TGTGCTAGTGGCCACGGGTCTCACGGGAATTCACCCCTCCACTTT. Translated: CASGHGSHGNSPLHF.

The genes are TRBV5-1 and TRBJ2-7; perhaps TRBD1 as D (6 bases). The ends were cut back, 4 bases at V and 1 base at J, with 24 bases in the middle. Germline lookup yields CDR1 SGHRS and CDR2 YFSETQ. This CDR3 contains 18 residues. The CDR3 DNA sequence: TGCGCCAGCAGCCGTGAAACCCAACAGGGTCCTTCTTCCTACGAGCAGTACTTC. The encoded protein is CASSRETQQGPSSYEQYF.

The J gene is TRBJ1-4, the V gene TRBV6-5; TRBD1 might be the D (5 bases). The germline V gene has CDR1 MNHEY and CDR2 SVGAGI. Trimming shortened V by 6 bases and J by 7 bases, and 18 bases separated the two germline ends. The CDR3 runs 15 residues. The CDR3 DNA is TGTGCCAGCAGCCCCTCTTGGCGGCAGGGTGAAAAACTGTTTTTT. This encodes CASSPSWRQGEKLFF.

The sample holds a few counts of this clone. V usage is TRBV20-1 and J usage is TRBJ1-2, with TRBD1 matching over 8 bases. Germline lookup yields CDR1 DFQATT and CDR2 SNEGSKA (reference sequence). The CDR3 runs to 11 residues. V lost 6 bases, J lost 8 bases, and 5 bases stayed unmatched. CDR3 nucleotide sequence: TGCAGTGCAAGACAGGGGAGAGGCTACACCTTC. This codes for CSARQGRGYTF.

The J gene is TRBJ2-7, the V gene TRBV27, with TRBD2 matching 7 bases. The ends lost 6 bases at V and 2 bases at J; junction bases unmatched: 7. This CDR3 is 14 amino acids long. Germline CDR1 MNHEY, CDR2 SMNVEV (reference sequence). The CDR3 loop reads CASRLAGHTYEQYF. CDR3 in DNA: TGTGCCAGCAGGTTAGCGGGTCATACCTACGAGCAGTACTTC.

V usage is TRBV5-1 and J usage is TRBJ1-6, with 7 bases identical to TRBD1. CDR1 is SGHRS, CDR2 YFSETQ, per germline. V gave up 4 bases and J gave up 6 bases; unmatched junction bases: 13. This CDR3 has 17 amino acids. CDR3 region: CASSPRPGTESNSPLHF. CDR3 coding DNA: TGCGCCAGCAGCCCGCGACCCGGGACAGAGTCTAATTCACCCCTCCACTTT.

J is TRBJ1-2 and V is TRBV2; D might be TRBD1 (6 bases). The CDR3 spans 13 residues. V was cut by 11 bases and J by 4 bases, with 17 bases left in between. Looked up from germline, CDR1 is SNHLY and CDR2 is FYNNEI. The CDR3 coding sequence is TGTGCCTCCAGGGGCAGGGCCTCCTATGGCTACACCTTC. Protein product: CASRGRASYGYTF.

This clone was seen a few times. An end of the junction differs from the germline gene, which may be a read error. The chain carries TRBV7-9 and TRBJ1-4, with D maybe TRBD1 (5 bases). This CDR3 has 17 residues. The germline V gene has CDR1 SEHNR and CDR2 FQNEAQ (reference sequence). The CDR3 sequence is CSSSVFRGAATNEKLFF. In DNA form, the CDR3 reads TGTTCCAGCAGCGTATTTCGCGGGGCAGCAACTAATGAAAAACTGTTTTTT.

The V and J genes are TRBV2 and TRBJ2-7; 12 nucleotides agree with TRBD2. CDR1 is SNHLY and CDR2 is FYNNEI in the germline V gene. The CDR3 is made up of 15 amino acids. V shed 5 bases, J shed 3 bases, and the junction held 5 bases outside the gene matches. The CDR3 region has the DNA TGTGCCAGCAGTACCGGACTAGCGGGACTCTACGAGCAGTACTTC. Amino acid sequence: CASSTGLAGLYEQYF. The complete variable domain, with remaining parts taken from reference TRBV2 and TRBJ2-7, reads EPEVTQTPSHQVTQMGQEVILRCVPISNHLYFYWYRQILGQKVEFLVSFYNNEISEKSEIFDDQFSVERPDGSNFTLKIRSTKLEDSAMYFCASSTGLAGLYEQYFGPGTRLTVT.

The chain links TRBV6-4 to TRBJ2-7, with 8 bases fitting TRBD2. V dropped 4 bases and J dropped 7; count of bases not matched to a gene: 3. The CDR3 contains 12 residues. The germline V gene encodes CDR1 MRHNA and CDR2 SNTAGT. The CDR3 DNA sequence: TGTGCCAGCAGTGGAGTAGCGGGAGAGCAGTACTTC. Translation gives CASSGVAGEQYF.

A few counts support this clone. The CDR3 region has the DNA TGTGCCAGCAGCTTGGAGGGCAGCGGGAGTAAAACCGGGGAGCTGTTTTTT. Encoded protein: CASSLEGSGSKTGELFF. This chain uses TRBV5-4 with TRBJ2-2; 8 nucleotides agree with TRBD2. From germline, CDR1 is SGHNT and CDR2 YYREEE (reference sequence). The CDR3 is 17 residues long. The J segment lost 5 bases and the V segment lost 0 bases, leaving 9 bases of the junction unmatched. The full variable domain, its missing parts supplied by reference TRBV5-4 and TRBJ2-2, is ETGVTQSPTHLIKTRGQQVTLRCSSQSGHNTVSWYQQALGQGPQFIFQYYREEENGRGNFPPRFSGLQFPNYSSELNVNALELDDSALYLCASSLEGSGSKTGELFFGEGSRLTVL.

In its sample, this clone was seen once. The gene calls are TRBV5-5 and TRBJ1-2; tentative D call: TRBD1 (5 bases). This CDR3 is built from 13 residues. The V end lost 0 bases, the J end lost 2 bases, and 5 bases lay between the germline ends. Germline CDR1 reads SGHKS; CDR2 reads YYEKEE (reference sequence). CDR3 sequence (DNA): TGTGCCAGCAGCTTGGGACAGAACTATGGCTACACCTTC. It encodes CASSLGQNYGYTF.

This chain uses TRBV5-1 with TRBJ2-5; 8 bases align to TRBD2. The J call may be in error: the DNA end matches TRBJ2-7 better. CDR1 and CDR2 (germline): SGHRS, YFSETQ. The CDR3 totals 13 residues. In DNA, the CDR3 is TGCGCCAGCACCTTAGCGGGGACCTACGAGCAGTACTTC. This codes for CASTLAGTYEQYF.

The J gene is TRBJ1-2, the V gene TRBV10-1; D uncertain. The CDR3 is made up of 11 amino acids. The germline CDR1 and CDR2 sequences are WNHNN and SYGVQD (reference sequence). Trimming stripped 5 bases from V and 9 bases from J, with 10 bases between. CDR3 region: CASSSPVSYTF. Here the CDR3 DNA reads TGCGCCAGCAGTTCCCCGGTAAGCTACACCTTC.

The CDR3 region is CASSRGGVNTEAFF. The CDR3 nucleotides are TGTGCCAGCAGCAGGGGAGGGGTGAACACTGAAGCTTTCTTT. The rearrangement links TRBV5-4 to TRBJ1-1; tentatively, D is TRBD1 (5 bases). The germline V gene has CDR1 SGHNT and CDR2 YYREEE (reference sequence). V gave up 4 bases and J gave up 0 bases, with 10 bases separating them. The CDR3 length is 14 residues.

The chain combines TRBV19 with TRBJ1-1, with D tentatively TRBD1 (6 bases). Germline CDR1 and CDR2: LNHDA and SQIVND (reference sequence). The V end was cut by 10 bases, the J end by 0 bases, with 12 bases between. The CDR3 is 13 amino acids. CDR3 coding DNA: TGTGCCACGTCAGGGGTGATGAACACTGAAGCTTTCTTT. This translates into CATSGVMNTEAFF.

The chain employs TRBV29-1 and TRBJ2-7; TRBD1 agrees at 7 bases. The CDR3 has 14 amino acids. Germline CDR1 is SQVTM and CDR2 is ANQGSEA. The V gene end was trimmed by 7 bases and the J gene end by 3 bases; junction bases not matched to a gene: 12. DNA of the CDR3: TGCAGCGGCCCCCCCGGACAGGAGCTCTACGAGCAGTACTTC. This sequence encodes CSGPPGQELYEQYF.